This record looks at one T cell receptor (beta chain) sequence and its context. Its antigen specificity is not known. Base qualities are not provided; no much larger clone lies one nucleotide away. TCRbeta CDR3 regions were amplified from genomic DNA using the immunoSEQ Assay, a bias-controlled multiplex PCR. As for the authors' bioinformatics: The number of nucleated cells in each sample was estimated by amplification of reference gene primers within the assay. Sequence reads were collapsed and filtered to measure the absolute abundance of every unique TCRbeta CDR3 rearrangement. For each sample, productive Simpson clonality was calculated by taking the square root of Simpson's diversity index across productive rearrangements. TCRdb took this table from immuneACCESS and kept in-frame rearrangements with V and J called. Such tables lack part of the clones; where checked against another copy, unresolved V genes explain under half of the gap, and the rest is unexplained. The DNA gave D and trimming, while V, J and clone size come from that table. Counted in this sample were around 200,000 clones; 86% of them appeared once. The ten most abundant clones make up roughly 3.2% of the sample.

Per the germline V gene, KGHSH is the CDR1 and LQKENI is the CDR2. The junction carries 16 bases between V and J, which are trimmed by 2 bases and 3 bases respectively. From its cysteine to its phenylalanine, the CDR3 spans 16 amino acids. Only CDR3 DNA remains: 48 bases, in frame from the first base. In the prospective study, participants were about 18 to 95 years old, resided in 24 geographic areas of the United States, and were enrolled through a virtual design. To assign participants to cohorts, the prospective study relied on clinical history that participants themselves reported in a screening survey and a study questionnaire. Mobile phlebotomists in the prospective study collected whole blood, serum and a nasopharyngeal or oropharyngeal swab from every participant. Over an approximately 2-month period, participants in the prospective study had the option of providing additional blood draws and questionnaires. Blood samples from the prospective study were shipped frozen or at room temperature prior to DNA extraction.

The data were obtained in a study of blood T cell repertoires in COVID-19 (dated by TCRdb to 2018 to 2020). Concerning the study at large: Recovered participants in ImmuneRACE Cohort 3 were defined by two consecutive negative NP/OP PCR tests, clearance by a healthcare professional, or resolution of symptoms. Samples from collaborators originated in the United States, Italy and Spain and spanned both the acute and convalescent phases of COVID-19. The material from the prospective study consisted of cDNA or gDNA derived from T cells, B-cell-depleted T cells, or PBMCs. Subjects who had been exposed to COVID-19, were actively infected with it, or had recovered from it provided the deeply sampled blood TCRbeta repertoires that made up the dataset. The repertoires were released in a freely available public database meant as a resource for research on the immune response to SARS-CoV-2. The samples were drawn from the first 160 participants of the ongoing ImmuneRACE study and from 950 to 1,500 subjects provided by 6 global collaborators. The sample metadata nearly always contained a de-identified subject ID, COVID-19 status, age in years and sex. Where available, HLA class I and class II types were taken from metadata supplied by the sample provider and were not determined by assay-based typing. The paper's findings and limits, for the study overall: The quantity of clinical and demographic metadata differed by source and by participant and was supplied without curation.

The chain was built from TRBV18 and TRBJ1-1; the D region possibly corresponds to TRBD1 (5 bases align). Material for sequencing was PBMCs or T cells enriched from blood (not recorded which). The TCR sequence derives from a woman between 45 and 65 years old in a cohort exposed to, infected with or recovered from COVID-19 (not recorded which). The nucleotides read TGTGCCAGCTCACCAATATTTCGGCAGGGTGACACTGAAGCTTTCTTT. This codes for CASSPIFRQGDTEAFF.